This T cell receptor (beta chain) was found in a study of regulatory T cells in long-lasting Graves disease. General study findings and limits: Accuracy was perhaps lowered by the small sample size.

Time point noted: persistent/refractory GD, antithyroid drugs over 5 years with positive TRAb. Generation of the TCR library employed RNA extracted from PBMCs. The peripheral blood volume drawn was around 9.6 milliliters, and it was collected into EDTA tubes. A note on this clonotype: Its antigen is unidentified.

Arm-PCR of CDR3 regions with iRepertoire HTBI primers generated TCR beta libraries. TCRdb recomputed calls from the multiplex PCR reads with MiXCR, one row per CDR3 protein. The sample holds about 660,000 distinct CDR3 sequences, roughly 30% seen once. The CDR3 is made up of 16 amino acids. CDR1 is DFQATT and CDR2 is SNEGSKA in the germline V gene (reference sequence). Trimming took 2 bases from V and 1 from J, leaving 15 bases between them. The rearrangement links TRBV20-1 to TRBJ1-5; D gene unclear. The receptor's source is a female donor with Graves disease. The material was peripheral blood mononuclear cells (PBMCs), obtained when the disease was refractory, from a patient treated with antithyroid drugs. CDR3 sequence reads: CSARTGLIASNQPQHF. The CDR3 region has the DNA TGCAGTGCTAGAACGGGCCTTATAGCGAGCAATCAGCCCCAGCATTTT.